This is a list of T cell receptor beta chains from one sample in a study of fetal regulatory T cell absence and autoimmunity. Sequenced by immunoSEQ multiplex PCR; TCRdb stores in-frame clones only, minus some. Of 85,000 to 100,000 clones in the sample, approximately 75% are singletons; the top ten hold approximately 1.9%. The sequencing input was pancreas tissue. These receptors were obtained from a male donor with IPEX syndrome. The conserved cysteine and the conserved F or W are not part of the CDR3 here. Fields, in order: CDR3 length, J gene, D gene, V gene, clone size, CDR3 protein. D genes are given only for firm matches. Some rows mark clone size as missing; the rest say once, few, many or name a class of expanded clone.

13 TRBJ1-5 NA TRBV11-2 NA ASSLDRQLGQPQH
12 TRBJ1-1 NA TRBV9 NA ASSVARSRARAF
13 TRBJ2-7 NA TRBV6-5 NA ASSYPPGHLLEQY
11 TRBJ2-2 NA TRBV4-1 NA ASSQDRGGELF
11 TRBJ1-5 NA TRBV5-1 NA ASSFGAGQPQH
11 TRBJ2-1 NA TRBV7-2 NA ASRGSSYNEQF
13 TRBJ2-7 NA TRBV30 NA AWSKVVGTLYEQY
11 TRBJ1-5 NA TRBV19 NA ASSITGYQPQH
14 TRBJ2-5 TRBD2 TRBV4-1 NA ASSQRLAGGQETQY
13 TRBJ1-1 NA TRBV7-6 NA ASSLGLMANTEAF
11 TRBJ1-2 NA TRBV27 NA ASSLTGNYGYT
17 TRBJ2-2 TRBD1 TRBV5-1 NA ASSYPGGGGLSNTGELF
12 TRBJ2-2 TRBD2 TRBV27 few ASSLGTSGGELF
12 TRBJ2-7 TRBD2 TRBV9 NA ASSSGGLSYEQY
17 TRBJ2-7 NA TRBV21-1 NA ASSKEEWRPGYFSYEQY
15 TRBJ2-7 TRBD1 TRBV5-5 NA ASSLRVPGTGEREQY